This passage covers 20 T cell receptor beta chains from one sample sequenced in a study of regulatory T cells in long-lasting Graves disease. Time point reported: newly diagnosed GD, antithyroid drugs for less than 3 months. PBMC-derived RNA was used for the TCR library. According to the study, TCR beta libraries were built with iRepertoire HTBI primers and CDR3-region Arm-PCR. TCRdb independently ran MiXCR on the multiplex PCR reads; one entry per CDR3 protein. The table has hundreds of thousands of distinct CDR3 sequences, about 16% seen once. These sequences were also reported in another study, on T cells in Graves' hyperthyroidism and ophthalmopathy.

The source material was peripheral blood mononuclear cells (PBMCs), sampled at new diagnosis, from a patient treated with antithyroid drugs. These receptors all come from a woman aged 30 to 39 with Graves disease.

This rearrangement joins TRBV9 to TRBJ2-7, with D hard to call. CDR1 SGDLS and CDR2 YYNGEE come from the germline V gene. V was shortened by 4 bases and J by 2 bases, with 13 bases between the two germline ends. The CDR3 consists of 14 residues. Here the CDR3 DNA reads TGTGCCAGCAGCTTCCTAGAGTCGGCCTACGAGCAGTACTTC. It codes for CASSFLESAYEQYF.

This clonotype came up many times. V is TRBV13 and J is TRBJ1-2; D gene uncertain. The CDR3 covers 14 residues. Germline loops: CDR1 PRHDT, CDR2 FYEKMQ (reference sequence). With 0 bases removed from V and 4 bases from J, the gap between germline ends came to 9 bases. CDR3 amino acids: CASSLGSIVYGYTF. As DNA, the CDR3 is TGTGCCAGCAGCTTAGGATCTATAGTCTATGGCTACACCTTC.

In its sample, this clonotype was seen a few times. The rearrangement links TRBV28 to TRBJ2-1; 10 bases are shared with TRBD2. Trimming removed 8 bases from V and 5 bases from J; junction bases left unmatched: 9. The CDR3 is made up of 15 amino acids. Germline V gene sequence: CDR1 MDHEN, CDR2 SYDVKM. The CDR3 nucleotides are TGTGCCAGCCGCAACTTAGCGGGAGGACACAATGAGCAGTTCTTC. Protein: CASRNLAGGHNEQFF.

In regard to this clonotype: In this CDR3 the conserved last residue, phenylalanine or tryptophan, is missing, so a read error is likely. No DNA is shown, since the ends of the CDR3 on it are uncertain; the CDR3 is the one TCRdb lists. The chain recombines TRBV29-1 with TRBJ2-7; the table's D gene call, TRBD1, was not cross checked with the DNA. The CDR3 is 9 residues long, ends included. CDR1 SQVTM and CDR2 ANQGSEA come from the germline V gene. The CDR3 loop is CRGGDRVLI.

Ten or more counts support this clonotype. J is TRBJ1-2 and V is TRBV6-1, with 7 positions matching TRBD1. Trimming took 2 bases from V and 2 from J; bases not matched to a gene: 8. Germline V CDR1 and CDR2: MNHNS, SASEGT. The CDR3 length is 16 residues. CDR3 nucleotides: TGTGCCAGCAGTGAATTGCCCGGGACAGACAACTATGGCTACACCTTC. Translation gives CASSELPGTDNYGYTF.

This clonotype has ten or more counts. The rearrangement uses TRBV7-2 and TRBJ2-1; 7 nucleotides align to TRBD2. V dropped 3 bases and J dropped 10; count of bases not matched to a gene: 12. Germline lookup yields CDR1 SGHTA and CDR2 FQGNSA. This CDR3 region has 15 residues. Here the CDR3 reads CASSLMGGGSKEQFF. The CDR3 DNA reads TGTGCCAGCAGCTTGATGGGGGGGGGGTCGAAGGAGCAGTTCTTC. The full variable domain, completed using reference TRBV7-2 and TRBJ2-1, is GAGVSQSPSNKVTEKGKDVELRCDPISGHTALYWYRQSLGQGLEFLIYFQGNSAPDKSGLPSDRFSAERTGGSVSTLTIQRTQQEDSAVYLCASSLMGGGSKEQFFGPGTRLTVL.

The DNA for the CDR3 is TGCGCCAGCAGCTTGGTCCCGGGACGGCAACAAGAGACCCAGTACTTC. Its protein is CASSLVPGRQQETQYF. The gene calls are TRBV5-1 and TRBJ2-5, with D possibly called TRBD1 or TRBD2 (5 bases each). This CDR3 is 16 amino acids long. Germline assignment: CDR1 SGHRS and CDR2 YFSETQ. Trimming pared 0 bases from V and 2 bases from J, leaving 14 bases between.

The chain joins TRBV7-9 to TRBJ2-7, with a tentative D call TRBD1 (6 bases). V dropped 0 bases and J dropped 6 bases, with 15 bases sitting between them. There are 15 residues in the CDR3. Per germline, CDR1 SEHNR and CDR2 FQNEAQ (reference sequence). The CDR3 region is CASSLARVGASEQYF. DNA of the CDR3: TGTGCCAGCAGCTTAGCGCGCGTGGGGGCCAGCGAGCAGTACTTC.

The chain has TRBV5-1 and TRBJ2-3, with 7 nucleotides matching TRBD2. V was clipped by 0 bases and J by 0 bases; unmatched bases: 4. There are 16 residues in the CDR3. CDR1 SGHRS and CDR2 YFSETQ come from the germline V gene. CDR3 amino acids: CASSLARGVSTDTQYF. The CDR3 nucleotides are TGCGCCAGCAGCTTGGCCCGGGGGGTGAGCACAGATACGCAGTATTTT.

A word on this clonotype: One junction end disagrees with the germline gene, perhaps due to a read error. CDR3 loop: CSARVGSSGNYEQYF. The CDR3 DNA reads as TGCAGCGCTAGAGTTGGGTCTAGCGGGAACTACGAGCAGTACTTC. V and J are TRBV20-1 and TRBJ2-7; 9 bases map to TRBD2. Germline V gene data show CDR1 as DFQATT and CDR2 as SNEGSKA (reference sequence). The CDR3 is made up of 15 amino acids.

In its sample, this clonotype was seen a few times. This chain connects TRBV28 to TRBJ1-1; D unresolved. CDR3 length: 11 amino acids. V was shortened by 10 bases and J by 0 bases, with 6 bases between the two germline ends. CDR1 is MDHEN and CDR2 is SYDVKM in the germline V gene. The CDR3 bases are TGTGCCACCCTAGTGAACACTGAAGCTTTCTTT. This codes for CATLVNTEAFF.

This clonotype was recorded at least ten times. The gene calls are TRBV5-5 and TRBJ1-5, with 7 bases fitting TRBD1. The germline CDR1 and CDR2 sequences are SGHKS and YYEKEE (reference sequence). The CDR3 sequence is 15 residues long. The junction had 7 bases not matched to a gene; V was cut back by 6 bases and J by 1 base. The CDR3 bases are TGTGCCAGCAAGGGGGCGGATGGCAGCAATCAGCCCCAGCATTTT. This sequence encodes CASKGADGSNQPQHF.

This clonotype was detected ten times or more. The CDR3 DNA is TGTGCCAGCGGATGGGTGGGGGGGCAGGGAGATACGCAGTATTTT. The encoded protein is CASGWVGGQGDTQYF. The chain carries TRBV28 and TRBJ2-3, with a possible D match to TRBD2 (7 bases). CDR1 is MDHEN, CDR2 SYDVKM, per germline. V dropped 8 bases and J dropped 5 bases, with 20 bases sitting between them. The CDR3 is 15 amino acids. Complete variable domain (other parts from reference TRBV28 and TRBJ2-3): DVKVTQSSRYLVKRTGEKVFLECVQDMDHENMFWYRQDPGLGLRLIYFSYDVKMKEKGDIPEGYSVSREKKERFSLILESASTNQTSMYLCASGWVGGQGDTQYFGPGTRLTVL.

This clonotype was seen more than once but under ten times. This chain uses TRBV6-5 with TRBJ2-4; D is unresolved. The CDR3 length is 15 residues. V was cut by 3 bases and J by 0 bases, with 9 bases left in between. Germline V gene lookup returns CDR1 MNHEY and CDR2 SVGAGI. CDR3 nucleotide sequence: TGTGCCAGCAGTTATAATAGACTAGCCAAAAACATTCAGTACTTC. Protein sequence: CASSYNRLAKNIQYF.

This clonotype occurred many times. The chain combines TRBV18 with TRBJ2-3; TRBD1 aligns across 7 bases. V was clipped by 3 bases and J by 4 bases; unmatched bases: 1. Germline CDR1 and CDR2: KGHSH and LQKENI. This CDR3 comprises 13 residues. The DNA of the CDR3 is TGTGCCAGCTCACCTACAGGGGCAGATACGCAGTATTTT. Translating it yields CASSPTGADTQYF.

This clonotype has at least ten counts. The gene calls are TRBV12-3 or TRBV12-4 and TRBJ2-1; TRBD1 is a possible D gene (7 bases). CDR3 size: 12 residues. V lost 4 bases and J lost 10, with 11 bases in between. The CDR3 bases are TGTGCCAGCAGTTCGGGGGACAGAGAGCAGTTCTTC. Its protein product is CASSSGDREQFF.

There are many counts of this clonotype. The V gene is TRBV15, the J gene TRBJ2-5; 12 bases fit TRBD2. The CDR3 length is 16 residues. CDR1 and CDR2 (germline): LNHNV, YYDKDF (reference sequence). Germline trimming cut 5 bases from V and 4 bases from J; bases unmatched to any gene: 8. CDR3 DNA: TGTGCCACCAGCGGAATACTAGCGGGAGGAGGAGAGACCCAGTACTTC. It codes for CATSGILAGGGETQYF.

This clonotype was recorded at least ten times. This chain connects TRBV7-9 to TRBJ1-1; D not resolved. Germline V gives CDR1 SEHNR, CDR2 FQNEAQ (reference sequence). The CDR3 is 14 amino acids. Trimming removed 1 base at V and 1 base at J, with 7 bases between. The DNA for the CDR3 is TGTGCCAGCAGCTTAGAATCGGAGAACACTGAAGCTTTCTTT. This translates into CASSLESENTEAFF.

This clonotype was found many times. The chain employs TRBV6-6 and TRBJ2-2; TRBD2 matches at 7 bases. The CDR3 runs to 16 residues. V dropped 0 bases and J dropped 7; count of bases not matched to a gene: 8. Germline assignment: CDR1 MNHNY and CDR2 SVGAGI (reference sequence). CDR3 sequence (DNA): TGTGCCAGCAGTTACTCGACCGGGAGGATCGGCGGGGAGCTGTTTTTT. Its translation is CASSYSTGRIGGELFF.

This clonotype occurred a few times. CDR3 loop: CSVDNPTIYNEQFF. CDR3 coding DNA: TGCAGCGTTGATAATCCGACTATCTACAATGAGCAGTTCTTC. The chain has TRBV29-1 and TRBJ2-1; a weak D match, TRBD2 (5 bases). CDR1 and CDR2 from the germline V gene are SQVTM and ANQGSEA. Trimming stripped 3 bases from V and 3 bases from J, with 12 bases between. The CDR3 is 14 amino acids.